This T cell receptor beta chain appears in the sequencing data of a study of OX40 agonist ivuxolimab in advanced cancers. Study outcomes and limitations: There was clonal expansion of CD4+ and CD8+ blood T cells by week 6 at 0.1 to 3.0 mg/kg. Among the nonresponders, some also had low normalized T-cell clonal expansion.

A remark on this clone: The antigen is unknown.

Germline trimming cut 4 bases from V and 4 bases from J; bases unmatched to any gene: 4. CDR1 and CDR2 (germline): LGHNA, YNFKEQ. The CDR3 consists of 16 residues. Method: immunoSEQ multiplex PCR; TCRdb's copy keeps in-frame clones and lacks some. The sample consists of approximately 77,000 clones, approximately 94% of them appearing once. The chain combines TRBV4-2 with TRBJ2-3; TRBD2 matches at 14 bases. Sequenced material: CD4+ or CD8+ T cells sorted from blood, taken in a trial of the OX40 agonist ivuxolimab. This sequence was found in an adult with an advanced solid tumor such as melanoma, head and neck, liver or kidney cancer. CDR3 in amino acids: CASSRGLAGGSDTQYF. As DNA, the CDR3 is TGTGCCAGCAGCCGCGGACTAGCGGGAGGTTCAGATACGCAGTATTTT.